This is a list of T cell receptor beta chains from one sample in a study of early T cells in non-severe SARS-CoV-2 infection. In TCRdb, the 5' RACE reads were re-called with MiXCR into one record per CDR3 protein. The sample carries 45,000 to 60,000 distinct CDR3 sequences, about 10% recorded once. The sequencing input was whole blood. The receptors derive from an adult who was a healthcare worker with PCR-confirmed SARS-CoV-2 infection or an uninfected control (not recorded which). The CDR3 runs from the conserved cysteine through the conserved F or W. The order of the fields is clone size, V gene, J gene, D gene, CDR3 protein, CDR3 DNA. A D gene is named only where the DNA matches it firmly. Size values are once, few and many counts, or a class for expanded clones, and some rows have none.

>many|TRBV6-2/TRBV6-3|TRBJ1-2|-
CASSYRRGPSSNYGYTF
TGTGCCAGCAGTTACAGGCGGGGGCCATCATCCAACTATGGCTACACCTTC
>many|TRBV11-2|TRBJ2-1|-
CASSSQGRNEQFF
TGTGCCAGCAGCTCACAAGGGCGGAATGAGCAGTTCTTC
>many|TRBV20-1|TRBJ2-7|-
CSASWAGPGEQYF
TGCAGTGCTAGCTGGGCGGGGCCCGGCGAGCAGTACTTC
>many|TRBV6-5|TRBJ2-2|TRBD1
CASSQITGGTGELFF
TGTGCCAGCAGTCAGATTACAGGGGGCACCGGGGAGCTGTTTTTT
>few|TRBV12-3/TRBV12-4|TRBJ2-2|-
CASSPWPGELFF
TGTGCCAGCAGCCCGTGGCCCGGGGAGCTGTTTTTT
>many|TRBV28|TRBJ2-5|TRBD1
CASSSPTGGAETQYF
TGTGCCAGCAGTTCACCGACAGGGGGCGCGGAGACCCAGTACTTC
>-|TRBV14|TRBJ2-5|-
CASSQDMVKTQYF
TGTGCCAGCAGCCAAGACATGGTGAAGACCCAGTACTTC
>few|TRBV28|TRBJ2-7|-
CASNPSGRIEQYF
TGTGCCAGCAATCCATCGGGACGGATCGAGCAGTACTTC
>-|TRBV10-3|TRBJ2-5|TRBD2
CAISESGGEETQYF
TGTGCCATCAGTGAATCCGGGGGGGAAGAGACCCAGTACTTC
>-|TRBV7-3|TRBJ1-1|-
CASSPFPGNTEAFF
TGTGCCAGCAGCCCTTTTCCAGGTAACACTGAAGCTTTCTTT
>many|TRBV6-6|TRBJ1-3|-
CASSFTGPGNTIYF
TGTGCCAGCAGCTTTACAGGCCCCGGAAACACCATATATTTT
>many|TRBV12-3/TRBV12-4|TRBJ2-7|-
CASSLARQGPYEQYF
TGTGCCAGCAGTTTAGCGAGGCAGGGGCCGTACGAGCAGTACTTC
>many|TRBV10-2|TRBJ1-5|-
CASGSTENQPQHF
TGCGCCAGCGGATCTACAGAGAATCAGCCCCAGCATTTT
>few|TRBV6-2/TRBV6-3|TRBJ1-5|TRBD1
CASTNRDRDQPQHF
TGTGCCAGCACTAACCGGGACAGAGATCAGCCCCAGCATTTT
>many|TRBV19|TRBJ1-5|-
CASKGPYSNQPQHF
TGTGCCAGTAAAGGTCCCTATAGCAATCAGCCCCAGCATTTT
>many|TRBV2|TRBJ2-3|-
CASSDTGMGTDTQYF
TGTGCCAGCAGTGATACAGGGATGGGCACAGATACGCAGTATTTT
>many|TRBV12-3/TRBV12-4|TRBJ2-2|-
CASSALGGTGELFF
TGTGCCAGCAGTGCCCTTGGAGGAACCGGGGAGCTGTTTTTT
>-|TRBV9|TRBJ1-4|-
CASSFRGNEKLFF
TGTGCCAGCAGCTTCCGGGGGAATGAAAAACTGTTTTTT
>-|TRBV4-1|TRBJ2-7|-
CASGQFNSYEQYF
TGCGCCAGCGGGCAGTTTAACTCCTACGAGCAGTACTTC
>-|TRBV11-2|TRBJ2-3|TRBD2
CASSLSGGSADTQYF
TGTGCCAGCAGCTTATCTGGCGGGAGCGCAGATACGCAGTATTTT
>few|TRBV12-3/TRBV12-4|TRBJ2-7|TRBD1
CASSLTLAGGSEYF
TGTGCCAGCAGTCTAACGCTGGCAGGGGGCTCGGAGTACTTC
>many|TRBV20-1|TRBJ2-5|-
CSARGGRYQETQYF
TGCAGTGCTAGAGGAGGCAGGTACCAAGAGACCCAGTACTTC
>few|TRBV5-1|TRBJ2-7|TRBD1
CASSEQGSLSYEQYF
TGCGCCAGCAGCGAACAGGGGTCCCTATCCTACGAGCAGTACTTC
>many|TRBV7-9|TRBJ2-5|-
CASSPRGAETQYF
TGTGCCAGCAGCCCGAGAGGGGCGGAGACCCAGTACTTC
>many|TRBV5-6|TRBJ1-1|-
CASSIDMNTEAFF
TGTGCCAGCAGCATCGACATGAACACTGAAGCTTTCTTT
>many|TRBV21-1|TRBJ2-3|-
CASSKEAADTQYF
TGTGCCAGCAGCAAAGAGGCGGCAGATACGCAGTATTTT
>-|TRBV29-1|TRBJ2-4|-
CSVEDGTTEAKNIQYF
TGCAGCGTTGAAGATGGGACAACGGAGGCCAAAAACATTCAGTACTTC
>-|TRBV5-1|TRBJ2-5|TRBD1
CASSPTGGQETQYF
TGCGCCAGCAGCCCTACAGGGGGCCAAGAGACCCAGTACTTC
>many|TRBV20-1|TRBJ2-5|-
CSARGAEAQETQYF
TGCAGTGCTAGAGGGGCTGAGGCCCAAGAGACCCAGTACTTC
>many|TRBV13|TRBJ1-6|-
CASSSSTNSPLHF
TGTGCCAGCAGCTCCTCCACCAATTCACCCCTCCACTTT
>many|TRBV18|TRBJ2-1|-
CASSGYNEQFF
TGTGCCAGCTCGGGGTACAATGAGCAGTTCTTC
>many|TRBV6-5|TRBJ2-2|TRBD2
CASTHGTSFEVGELFF
TGTGCCAGCACCCACGGGACTAGCTTCGAGGTCGGGGAGCTGTTTTTT
>-|TRBV6-2/TRBV6-3|TRBJ2-7|TRBD2
CASSYGGDRDEQYF
TGTGCCAGCAGTTATGGGGGGGACCGAGACGAGCAGTACTTC
>-|TRBV5-4|TRBJ2-3|-
CASSLDVSGTDTQYF
TGTGCCAGCAGCTTGGATGTCAGCGGCACAGATACGCAGTATTTT
>many|TRBV9|TRBJ2-7|-
CASSVDGFTYEQYF
TGTGCCAGCAGCGTAGACGGATTTACCTACGAGCAGTACTTC
>few|TRBV2|TRBJ2-3|-
CASSVFSADTQYF
TGTGCCAGCAGTGTTTTCTCAGCCGATACGCAGTATTTT
>-|TRBV5-1|TRBJ1-6|-
CASSQTSTANSPLHF
TGCGCCAGCAGCCAAACTTCGACAGCTAATTCACCCCTCCACTTT
>many|TRBV5-4|TRBJ2-3|TRBD2
CASSRTSGRSDTQYF
TGTGCCAGCAGTCGGACTAGCGGGAGGTCAGATACGCAGTATTTT
>-|TRBV6-1|TRBJ1-4|-
CASRVSTNEKLFF
TGTGCCAGCCGGGTCTCAACTAATGAAAAACTGTTTTTT
>many|TRBV7-6|TRBJ2-2|-
CASSPNSWGLTELFF
TGTGCCAGCAGCCCCAATAGTTGGGGGCTAACGGAGCTGTTTTTT
>many|TRBV4-2|TRBJ2-7|TRBD2
CASSQGASGSVEQYF
TGTGCCAGCAGCCAGGGGGCTAGCGGGAGTGTCGAGCAGTACTTC
>many|TRBV11-3|TRBJ2-3|-
CASSRREKGTDTQYF
TGTGCCAGCAGCCGCCGGGAGAAGGGCACAGATACGCAGTATTTT